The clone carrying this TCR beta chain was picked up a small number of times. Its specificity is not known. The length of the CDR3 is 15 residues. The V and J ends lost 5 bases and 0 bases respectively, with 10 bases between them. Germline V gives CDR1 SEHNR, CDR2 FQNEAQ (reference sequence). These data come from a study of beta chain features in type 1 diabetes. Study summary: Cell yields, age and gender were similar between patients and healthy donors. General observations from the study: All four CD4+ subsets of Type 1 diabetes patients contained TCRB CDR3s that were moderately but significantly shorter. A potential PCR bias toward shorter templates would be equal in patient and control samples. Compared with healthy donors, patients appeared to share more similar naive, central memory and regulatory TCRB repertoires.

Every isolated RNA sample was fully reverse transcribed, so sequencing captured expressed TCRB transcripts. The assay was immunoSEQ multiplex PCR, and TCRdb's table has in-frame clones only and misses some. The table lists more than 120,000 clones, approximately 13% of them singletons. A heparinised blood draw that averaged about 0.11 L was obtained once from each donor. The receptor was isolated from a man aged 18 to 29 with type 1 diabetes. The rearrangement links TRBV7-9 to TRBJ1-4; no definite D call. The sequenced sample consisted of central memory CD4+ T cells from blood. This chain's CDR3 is CASSLYSATNEKLFF. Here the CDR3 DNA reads TGTGCCAGCAGCCTTTACAGTGCAACTAATGAAAAACTGTTTTTT. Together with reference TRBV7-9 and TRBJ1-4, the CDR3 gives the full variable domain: DTGVSQNPRHKITKRGQNVTFRCDPISEHNRLYWYRQTLGQGPEFLTYFQNEAQLEKSRLLSDRFSAERPKGSFSTLEIQRTEQGDSAMYLCASSLYSATNEKLFFGSGTQLSVL.